A single sample gave rise to the 4 T cell receptor beta chains below, sequenced in a study of cytomegalovirus exposure and HLA in healthy donors. Measured with immunoSEQ multiplex PCR; TCRdb has only the in-frame clones, and not every one. The table lists about 180,000 clones, about 85% of them singletons. The sequenced material came from PBMCs. The receptors shown here come from a man aged 18 to 30 in good health and CMV-seropositive.

A few counts support this clone. The rearrangement links TRBV15 to TRBJ1-1, with a possible D match to TRBD1 (6 bases). This CDR3 has 15 amino acids. CDR1 is LNHNV, CDR2 YYDKDF, per germline (reference sequence). The germline V and J ends were trimmed by 1 base and 0 bases, with 9 bases remaining between them. The DNA of the CDR3 is TGTGCCACCAGCAGAGGGGGGCTCATGAACACTGAAGCTTTCTTT. It is translated as CATSRGGLMNTEAFF.

The chain combines TRBV9 with TRBJ2-3; the D gene is possibly TRBD2 (5 bases). The V and J ends lost 2 bases and 5 bases respectively, with 15 bases between them. Germline V lookup: CDR1 SGDLS, CDR2 YYNGEE. The CDR3 has 15 residues. The CDR3 protein is CASSVVSGSVDTQYF. In DNA form, the CDR3 reads TGTGCCAGCAGCGTGGTATCGGGATCGGTAGATACGCAGTATTTT.

The gene calls are TRBV29-1 and TRBJ1-5; 10 bases line up with TRBD1. The germline CDR1 and CDR2 sequences are SQVTM and ANQGSEA. The length of the CDR3 is 15 residues. V gave up 4 bases and J gave up 5 bases; unmatched junction bases: 8. Here the CDR3 DNA reads TGCAGCGTTGCTTTGGGGACAGGGGAGGATCAGCCCCAGCATTTT. Translating it yields CSVALGTGEDQPQHF.

Worth noting for this clone: Compared with germline, one end of the junction differs, possibly owing to a read error. The V and J genes are TRBV27 and TRBJ1-2; 8 nucleotides agree with TRBD1. The CDR3 length is 13 residues. The germline gives CDR1 MNHEY, CDR2 SMNVEV (reference sequence). As DNA, the CDR3 is TGTGCCAGTGGACAGGGCCCCAACTATAGCTACACCTTC. Its protein is CASGQGPNYSYTF.